A selection of T cell receptor beta chains follows, all from one sample in a study of Ad26.COV2.S vaccination and SARS-CoV-2 variants. Profiled with immunoSEQ multiplex PCR; TCRdb holds only in-frame clones, not every one. Among about 500,000 clones listed, approximately 90% were seen once. The material sequenced was peripheral blood, taken in a trial of Ad26.COV2.S vaccine versus placebo. Receptors were obtained from a person between 18 and 59 years old who received the Ad26.COV2.S COVID-19 vaccine or a placebo. CDR3s include the opening cysteine and the closing phenylalanine or tryptophan. A D gene is named only where the DNA matches it firmly. Some rows have no size entry. The others give once, few or many, or a class for an expanded clone.

j_call | v_call | clone_size | d_call | cdr3_nt | cdr3_aa
TRBJ2-2 | TRBV27 | NA | NA | TGTGCCAGCAGCAAACCACAGGGCACGAACACCGGGGAGCTGTTTTTT | CASSKPQGTNTGELFF
TRBJ1-1 | TRBV5-1 | NA | NA | TGCGCCAGCAGCCCGCAGGGAGGTGGTGAAGCTTTCTTT | CASSPQGGGEAFF
TRBJ1-3 | TRBV5-1 | NA | NA | TGCGCCAGCAGCTTGCACGGACAGAAACGGGACTCTGGAAACACCATATATTTT | CASSLHGQKRDSGNTIYF
TRBJ1-1 | TRBV7-2 | once | NA | TGTGCCAGCAGCTTAAGCGCTTACACTGAAGCTTTCTTT | CASSLSAYTEAFF
TRBJ1-2 | TRBV7-3 | few | NA | TGTGCCAGCAGCCCCCCCCAATTCTATGGCTACACCTTC | CASSPPQFYGYTF
TRBJ1-2 | TRBV9 | NA | TRBD1 | TGTGCCAGCAACCCAGGACAGGGGAGTGGCTACACCTTC | CASNPGQGSGYTF
TRBJ2-3 | TRBV5-4 | NA | TRBD2 | TGTGCCAGCAGCTTGTATCTTAGCGGGGGGACAGATACGCAGTATTTT | CASSLYLSGGTDTQYF
TRBJ1-2 | TRBV7-9 | NA | NA | TGTGCCAGCAGCTTAGCGGAGGGCAGGGTGGATGGCTACACCTTC | CASSLAEGRVDGYTF
TRBJ2-1 | TRBV18 | NA | NA | TGTGCCAGCTCACCCACAGGGCCCACCTACAATGAGCAGTTCTTC | CASSPTGPTYNEQFF
TRBJ2-7 | TRBV27 | NA | NA | TGTGCCAGCAGTTCCCCGAAGAGTGGGATGAATTACGAGCAGTACTTC | CASSSPKSGMNYEQYF